One and the same sample provided the 25 T cell receptor beta chains below, sequenced in a study of blood T cell repertoires in COVID-19. TCRdb keeps only in-frame clones here, not all; method: immunoSEQ multiplex PCR. This table holds about 28,000 clones, approximately 76% found once. The sample was peripheral blood. These receptors were collected from a man aged 65 to 85 with acute or convalescent COVID-19.

The chain is built from TRBV13 and TRBJ1-2; D unclear. The CDR3 has 14 residues. The V gene lost 2 bases and the J gene lost 4 bases, with 11 bases spanning the gap. CDR1 and CDR2 from the germline V gene are PRHDT and FYEKMQ (reference sequence). The CDR3 loop is CASSLSRGGYGYTF. The DNA of the CDR3 is TGTGCCAGCAGCTTAAGTCGGGGAGGCTATGGCTACACCTTC.

J is TRBJ1-5 and V is TRBV6-2 or TRBV6-3; D is uncertain. The CDR3 extends over 13 amino acids. Germline lookup yields CDR1 MNHEY and CDR2 SVGEGT. With 4 bases removed from V and 3 bases from J, the gap between germline ends came to 7 bases. The DNA of the CDR3 is TGTGCCAGCAGTTTTAGCCCCAATCAGCCCCAGCATTTT. Protein sequence: CASSFSPNQPQHF.

The CDR3 here is CASSLGLAEAYNEQFF. CDR3 sequence (DNA): TGCGCCAGCAGCTTGGGACTAGCGGAAGCCTACAATGAGCAGTTCTTC. The chain joins TRBV4-3 to TRBJ2-1, with 11 bases matching TRBD2. Unmatched junction bases numbered 5, after V lost 5 bases and J lost 2 bases. The CDR3 contains 16 residues. Germline V gene sequence: CDR1 LGHNA, CDR2 YSLEER.

This chain connects TRBV4-3 to TRBJ1-6; D is unresolved. V dropped 2 bases and J dropped 8 bases, with 10 bases sitting between them. This CDR3 is built from 14 residues. The V gene's germline CDR1 is LGHNA and CDR2 YSLEER. The CDR3 protein is CASSQISRDSPLHF. The CDR3 DNA reads TGCGCCAGCAGCCAAATCAGCCGGGATTCACCCCTCCACTTT.

This clone occurred a few times. V usage is TRBV2 and J usage is TRBJ1-2; 7 bases fit TRBD1. Germline CDR1 is SNHLY and CDR2 is FYNNEI. V shed 6 bases, J shed 6 bases, and the junction held 13 bases outside the gene matches. The CDR3 covers 15 residues. The CDR3 loop is CASSLAGQVPDGYTF. The DNA of the CDR3 is TGTGCCAGCAGCCTGGCCGGACAGGTTCCGGATGGCTACACCTTC.

The CDR3 DNA sequence: TGTGCCAGTACCGCGGGGAAGGGAGGGATTAGCAATCAGCCCCAGCATTTT. Encoded protein: CASTAGKGGISNQPQHF. The gene calls are TRBV19 and TRBJ1-5, with D unresolved. The V and J ends lost 7 bases and 0 bases respectively, with 19 bases between them. The CDR3 covers 17 residues. CDR1 is LNHDA and CDR2 is SQIVND in the germline V gene (reference sequence). Full variable domain (missing parts from reference TRBV19 and TRBJ1-5): DGGITQSPKYLFRKEGQNVTLSCEQNLNHDAMYWYRQDPGQGLRLIYYSQIVNDFQKGDIAEGYSVSREKKESFPLTVTSAQKNPTAFYLCASTAGKGGISNQPQHFGDGTRLSIL.

Only one count was recorded for this clone. This chain joins TRBV28 and TRBJ1-3; D not resolved. Germline V gene data show CDR1 as MDHEN and CDR2 as SYDVKM. The CDR3 is 16 amino acids. V was cut by 9 bases and J by 1 base, with 19 bases left in between. As DNA, the CDR3 is TGTGCCAGTACTAGTATCGGGCGGGATTCTGGAAACACCATATATTTT. Translated: CASTSIGRDSGNTIYF.

This clone was observed once. The chain carries TRBV10-3 and TRBJ2-5, with 9 bases lining up with TRBD1. The germline V gene has CDR1 ENHRY and CDR2 SYGVKD. This CDR3 contains 13 residues. The V segment lost 6 bases and the J segment 5 bases; nucleotides outside the gene matches: 4. The CDR3 spells CAIRQGAGETQYF. The CDR3 coding sequence is TGTGCCATCAGACAGGGGGCGGGGGAGACCCAGTACTTC.

V gene TRBV5-4 combines with J gene TRBJ2-3; D might be TRBD2 (5 bases). The CDR3 is 16 amino acids. V gave up 4 bases and J gave up 2 bases, with 17 bases separating them. Germline CDR1 is SGHNT and CDR2 is YYREEE (reference sequence). Here the CDR3 DNA reads TGTGCCAGCAGCAACCCGGGATCGGGTCCCACAGATACGCAGTATTTT. Residues: CASSNPGSGPTDTQYF. The full variable domain, in which reference TRBV5-4 and TRBJ2-3 provide the parts outside the CDR3, is ETGVTQSPTHLIKTRGQQVTLRCSSQSGHNTVSWYQQALGQGPQFIFQYYREEENGRGNFPPRFSGLQFPNYSSELNVNALELDDSALYLCASSNPGSGPTDTQYFGPGTRLTVL.

In nucleotides, the CDR3 is TGTGCCAGCAGCCGTGACAGGGCCTCAGGAAACACCATATATTTT. Its protein is CASSRDRASGNTIYF. This chain links TRBV6-2 or TRBV6-3 with TRBJ1-3; TRBD1 matches at 7 bases. Germline assignment: CDR1 MNHEY and CDR2 SVGEGT. Trimming took 6 bases from V and 4 from J; bases not matched to a gene: 9. The CDR3 extends over 15 amino acids.

V gene TRBV10-3 combines with J gene TRBJ1-6; TRBD1 is a possible D gene (6 bases). This CDR3 region has 15 residues. CDR1 is ENHRY and CDR2 is SYGVKD in the germline V gene. Trimming cost V 2 bases and J 9 bases, with 14 bases left between them. For the CDR3, the DNA is TGTGCCATCAGTGAGACGACAGGCGATTCTTCACCCCTCCACTTT. Translated, it gives CAISETTGDSSPLHF.

This clone turned up a few times. CDR3 loop: CASSFGYEQYF. The CDR3 coding sequence is TGCGCCAGCAGCTTCGGCTACGAGCAGTACTTC. The chain uses TRBV5-1 and TRBJ2-7; no clear D. The CDR3 spans 11 residues. Looked up from germline, CDR1 is SGHRS and CDR2 is YFSETQ. Trimming shortened V by 2 bases and J by 3 bases, and 3 bases separated the two germline ends.

The V gene is TRBV30, the J gene TRBJ1-4, with a possible D match to TRBD1 (5 bases). The V gene's germline CDR1 is GTSNPN and CDR2 SVGIG (reference sequence). V was shortened by 1 base and J by 3 bases, with 6 bases between the two germline ends. The CDR3 sequence is 13 residues long. The CDR3 DNA is TGTGCCTGGAGTGGGGGGGCTAATGAAAAACTGTTTTTT. Translated: CAWSGGANEKLFF.

This clone was seen a handful of times. This sequence joins TRBV6-5 and TRBJ1-6, with 7 bases matching TRBD1. CDR1 and CDR2 from the germline V gene are MNHEY and SVGAGI. J was trimmed by 6 bases and V by 6 bases; bases with no gene match: 5. This CDR3 is 14 amino acids long. In DNA, the CDR3 is TGTGCCAGCAGACGACAGGGAGGTAATTCACCCCTCCACTTT. Translating gives CASRRQGGNSPLHF.

The chain uses TRBV10-3 and TRBJ2-1; the match to TRBD1 covers 11 bases. There are 15 residues in the CDR3. Per the germline V gene, CDR1 is ENHRY and CDR2 is SYGVKD. Trimming cost V 8 bases and J 4 bases; bases outside gene matches: 7. The chain's CDR3 is CAIDRGQGGYNEQFF. CDR3 DNA sequence: TGTGCCATCGACCGGGGACAGGGGGGATACAATGAGCAGTTCTTC.

This sequence joins TRBV7-7 and TRBJ2-5, with a weak D call TRBD1 (5 bases). The CDR3 loop spans 15 amino acids. The V gene's germline CDR1 is SSHAT and CDR2 FNYEAQ (reference sequence). The ends were cut back, 1 base at V and 1 base at J, with 10 bases in the middle. The CDR3 protein is CASSLGGQTQETQYF. The DNA for the CDR3 is TGTGCCAGCAGCTTAGGGGGCCAGACCCAAGAGACCCAGTACTTC.

This chain connects TRBV27 to TRBJ2-1, with 14 bases aligning to TRBD2. Unmatched junction bases numbered 6, after V lost 6 bases and J lost 8 bases. This CDR3 contains 15 residues. CDR1 is MNHEY, CDR2 SMNVEV, per germline (reference sequence). The CDR3 DNA reads TGTGCCAGCAGCAAGGGACTAGCGGGAGTGGATGAGCAGTTCTTC. Its translation: CASSKGLAGVDEQFF.

The CDR3, as DNA: TGTGCCATCAGTGAGTCGAGACAGAGCACAGATACGCAGTATTTT. Translating it yields CAISESRQSTDTQYF. The chain employs TRBV10-3 and TRBJ2-3; perhaps TRBD1 as D (5 bases). Trimming stripped 0 bases from V and 0 bases from J, with 7 bases between. CDR3 size: 15 residues. Looked up from germline, CDR1 is ENHRY and CDR2 is SYGVKD.

The rearrangement joins TRBV28 to TRBJ2-2; D possibly corresponds to TRBD1 (6 bases). The V and J ends lost 10 bases and 0 bases respectively, with 12 bases between them. CDR1 is MDHEN and CDR2 is SYDVKM in the germline V gene. CDR3 size: 14 residues. CDR3 region: CATLNRANTGELFF. CDR3 bases: TGTGCCACCCTGAACAGGGCGAACACCGGGGAGCTGTTTTTT.

The rearrangement links TRBV3-1 (or the pseudogene TRBV3-2) to TRBJ2-5; 9 bases are shared with TRBD1. The CDR3 has 13 amino acids. Per the germline V gene, CDR1 is LGHDT and CDR2 is YNNKEL (reference sequence). The V and J ends lost 10 bases and 3 bases, in that order; junction bases with no gene match: 6. The CDR3 sequence is CATTRQGEETQYF. In DNA form, the CDR3 reads TGTGCCACCACAAGACAGGGGGAAGAGACCCAGTACTTC.

The gene calls are TRBV27 and TRBJ1-5; no clear D gene. Trimming removed 3 bases at V and 0 bases at J, with 15 bases between. There are 17 residues in the CDR3. Per germline, CDR1 MNHEY and CDR2 SMNVEV (reference sequence). CDR3 amino acids: CASSFKAGPVSNQPQHF. DNA of the CDR3: TGTGCCAGCAGTTTCAAGGCGGGTCCGGTTAGCAATCAGCCCCAGCATTTT.

The chain has TRBV5-8 and TRBJ1-3; 8 bases map to TRBD1. Germline CDR1 is SGHTS and CDR2 is YDEGEE. The junction had 8 bases not matched to a gene; V was cut back by 5 bases and J by 4 bases. The CDR3 is 15 amino acids. DNA of the CDR3: TGTGCCAGCAGAACAAAGACAGGGGCGGGAAACACCATATATTTT. Protein product: CASRTKTGAGNTIYF.

This clone was detected once. Different DNA sequences within this sample yield the same CDR3. V usage is TRBV28 and J usage is TRBJ1-2; no clear D. Germline V gives CDR1 MDHEN, CDR2 SYDVKM. The V end lost 3 bases, the J end lost 4 bases, and 9 bases lay between the germline ends. CDR3 length: 13 residues. The CDR3 loop is CASSLVTSYGYTF. The CDR3 DNA sequence: TGTGCCAGCAGTTTGGTTACTTCCTATGGCTACACCTTC.

V usage is TRBV2 and J usage is TRBJ1-6; a possible D gene is TRBD1 (5 bases). The CDR3 length is 14 residues. The germline gives CDR1 SNHLY, CDR2 FYNNEI. The germline V and J ends were trimmed by 4 bases and 10 bases, with 14 bases remaining between them. The DNA of the CDR3 is TGTGCCAGCAGTGGGGAGGCCGGGGGGTCACCCCTCCACTTT. Translated, it gives CASSGEAGGSPLHF.

This clone was observed a few times. The V and J genes are TRBV7-8 and TRBJ2-3, with 7 bases fitting TRBD1. Looked up from germline, CDR1 is SGHVS and CDR2 is FQNEAQ. V lost 5 bases and J lost 3; bases outside the gene matches: 5. This CDR3 region has 14 residues. Here the CDR3 reads CASSRQGRTDTQYF. In DNA, the CDR3 is TGTGCCAGCAGCCGACAGGGCAGGACAGATACGCAGTATTTT.